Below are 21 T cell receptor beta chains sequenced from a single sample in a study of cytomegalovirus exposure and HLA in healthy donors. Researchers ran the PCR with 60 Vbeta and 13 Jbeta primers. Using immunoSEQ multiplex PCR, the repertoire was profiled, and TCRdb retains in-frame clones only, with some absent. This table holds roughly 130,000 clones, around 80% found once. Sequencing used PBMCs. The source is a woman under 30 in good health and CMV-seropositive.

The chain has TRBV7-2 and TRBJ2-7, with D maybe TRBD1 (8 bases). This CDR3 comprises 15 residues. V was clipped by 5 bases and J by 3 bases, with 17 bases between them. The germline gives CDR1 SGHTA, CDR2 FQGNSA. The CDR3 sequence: CASSIGQGLYYEQYF. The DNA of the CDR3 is TGTGCCAGCAGCATCGGACAGGGACTATACTACGAGCAGTACTTC. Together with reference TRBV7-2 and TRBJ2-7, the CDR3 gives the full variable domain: GAGVSQSPSNKVTEKGKDVELRCDPISGHTALYWYRQSLGQGLEFLIYFQGNSAPDKSGLPSDRFSAERTGGSVSTLTIQRTQQEDSAVYLCASSIGQGLYYEQYFGPGTRLTVT.

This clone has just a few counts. In nucleotides, the CDR3 is TGTGCCAGCTCACCACCGACAAGGGGAGGGTACGAGCAGTACTTC. Its protein product is CASSPPTRGGYEQYF. This chain uses TRBV18 with TRBJ2-7; 7 bases are shared with TRBD2. Trimming took 0 bases from V and 4 from J; bases not matched to a gene: 6. The CDR3 has 15 residues. Germline V gives CDR1 KGHSH, CDR2 LQKENI.

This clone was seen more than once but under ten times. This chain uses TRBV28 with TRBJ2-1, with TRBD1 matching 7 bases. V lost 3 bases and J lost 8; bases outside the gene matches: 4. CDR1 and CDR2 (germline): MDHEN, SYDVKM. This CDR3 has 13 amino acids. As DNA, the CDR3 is TGTGCCAGCAGTTTTGAAGACAGGGATGAGCAGTTCTTC. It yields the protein CASSFEDRDEQFF.

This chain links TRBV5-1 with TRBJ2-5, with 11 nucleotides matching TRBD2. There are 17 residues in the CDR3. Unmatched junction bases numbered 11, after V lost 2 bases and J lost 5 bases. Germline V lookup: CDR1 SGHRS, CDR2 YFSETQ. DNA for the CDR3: TGCGCCAGCAGCTTTTTAGCGGGGGGGCCTATCGGGGAGACCCAGTACTTC. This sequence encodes CASSFLAGGPIGETQYF.

The CDR3 region is CASSLVRGQANEKLFF. The CDR3 region has the DNA TGTGCCAGCAGCTTAGTCAGGGGGCAGGCTAATGAAAAACTGTTTTTT. This chain connects TRBV11-2 to TRBJ1-4; 8 bases line up with TRBD1. Germline loops: CDR1 SGHAT, CDR2 FQNNGV. V was clipped by 1 base and J by 3 bases; unmatched bases: 4. The CDR3 spans 16 residues.

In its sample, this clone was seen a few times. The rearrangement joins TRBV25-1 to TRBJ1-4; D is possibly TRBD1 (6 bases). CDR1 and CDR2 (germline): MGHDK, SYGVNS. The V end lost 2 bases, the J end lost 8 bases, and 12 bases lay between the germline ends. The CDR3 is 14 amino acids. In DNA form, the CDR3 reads TGTGCCAGCAGTGAAGTAGGGGGAGCGGAAAAACTGTTTTTT. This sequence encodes CASSEVGGAEKLFF.

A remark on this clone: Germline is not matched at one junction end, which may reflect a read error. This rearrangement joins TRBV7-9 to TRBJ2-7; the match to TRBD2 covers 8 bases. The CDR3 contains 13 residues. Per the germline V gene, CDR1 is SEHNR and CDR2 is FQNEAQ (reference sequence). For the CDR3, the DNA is TGTTCCAGCAGCTTCACGGGGGGGTACGAGCAGTACTTC. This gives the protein CSSSFTGGYEQYF. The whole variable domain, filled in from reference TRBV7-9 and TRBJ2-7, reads DTGVSQNPRHKITKRGQNVTFRCDPISEHNRLYWYRQTLGQGPEFLTYFQNEAQLEKSRLLSDRFSAERPKGSFSTLEIQRTEQGDSAMYLCSSSFTGGYEQYFGPGTRLTVT.

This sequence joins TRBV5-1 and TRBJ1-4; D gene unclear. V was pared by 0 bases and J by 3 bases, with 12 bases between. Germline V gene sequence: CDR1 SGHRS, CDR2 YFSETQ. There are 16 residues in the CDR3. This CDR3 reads CASSLVGNLANEKLFF. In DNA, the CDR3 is TGCGCCAGCAGCTTGGTCGGGAATCTTGCTAATGAAAAACTGTTTTTT. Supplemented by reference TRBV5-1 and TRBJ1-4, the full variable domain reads KAGVTQTPRYLIKTRGQQVTLSCSPISGHRSVSWYQQTPGQGLQFLFEYFSETQRNKGNFPGRFSGRQFSNSRSEMNVSTLELGDSALYLCASSLVGNLANEKLFFGSGTQLSVL.

The CDR3 sequence: CASSRAGGGGYTF. The CDR3, as DNA: TGTGCCAGCAGTCGAGCGGGGGGTGGTGGCTACACCTTC. The genes are TRBV14 and TRBJ1-2; possible D gene TRBD1, 5 bases. Trimming shortened V by 6 bases and J by 7 bases, and 15 bases separated the two germline ends. Germline V gene data show CDR1 as SGHDN and CDR2 as FVKESK. The CDR3 spans 13 residues.

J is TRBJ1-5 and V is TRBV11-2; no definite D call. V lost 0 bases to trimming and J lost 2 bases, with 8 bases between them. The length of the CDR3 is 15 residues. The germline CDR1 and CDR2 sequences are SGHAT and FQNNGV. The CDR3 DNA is TGTGCCAGCAGCTTAGATCCCGGGGGCAATCAGCCCCAGCATTTT. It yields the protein CASSLDPGGNQPQHF. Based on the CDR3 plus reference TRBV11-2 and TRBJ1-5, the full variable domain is EAGVAQSPRYKIIEKRQSVAFWCNPISGHATLYWYQQILGQGPKLLIQFQNNGVVDDSQLPKDRFSAERLKGVDSTLKIQPAKLEDSAVYLCASSLDPGGNQPQHFGDGTRLSIL.

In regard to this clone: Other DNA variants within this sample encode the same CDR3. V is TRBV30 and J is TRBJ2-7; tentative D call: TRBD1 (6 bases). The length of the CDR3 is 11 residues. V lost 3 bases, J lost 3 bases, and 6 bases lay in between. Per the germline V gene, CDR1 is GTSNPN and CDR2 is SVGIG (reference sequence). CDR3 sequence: CAWRDSYEQYF. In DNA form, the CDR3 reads TGTGCCTGGAGGGACAGCTACGAGCAGTACTTC.

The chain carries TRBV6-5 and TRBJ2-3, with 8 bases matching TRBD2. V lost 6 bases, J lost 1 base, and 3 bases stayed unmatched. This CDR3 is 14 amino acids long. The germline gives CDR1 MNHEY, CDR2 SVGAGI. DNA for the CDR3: TGTGCCAGCAGGTTAGCGGGGCGCACAGATACGCAGTATTTT. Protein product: CASRLAGRTDTQYF.

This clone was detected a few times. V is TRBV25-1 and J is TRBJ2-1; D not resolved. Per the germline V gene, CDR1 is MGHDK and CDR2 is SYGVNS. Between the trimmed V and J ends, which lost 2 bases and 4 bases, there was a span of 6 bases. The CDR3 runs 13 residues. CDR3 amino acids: CASSEELYNEQFF. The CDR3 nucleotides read TGTGCCAGCAGTGAAGAACTTTACAATGAGCAGTTCTTC. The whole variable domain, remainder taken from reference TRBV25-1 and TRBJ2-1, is EADIYQTPRYLVIGTGKKITLECSQTMGHDKMYWYQQDPGMELHLIHYSYGVNSTEKGDLSSESTVSRIRTEHFPLTLESARPSHTSQYLCASSEELYNEQFFGPGTRLTVL.

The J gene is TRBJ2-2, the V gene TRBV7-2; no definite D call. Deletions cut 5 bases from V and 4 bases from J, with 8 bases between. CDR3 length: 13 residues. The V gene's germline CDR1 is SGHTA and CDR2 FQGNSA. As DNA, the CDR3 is TGTGCCAGCAGCCCGAGGCCCACCGGGGAGCTGTTTTTT. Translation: CASSPRPTGELFF.

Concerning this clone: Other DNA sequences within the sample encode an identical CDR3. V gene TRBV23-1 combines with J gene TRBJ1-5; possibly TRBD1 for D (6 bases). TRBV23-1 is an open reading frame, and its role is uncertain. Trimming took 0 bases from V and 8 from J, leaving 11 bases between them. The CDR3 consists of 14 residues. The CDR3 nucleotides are TGCGCCAGCAGTCAATCGAGAGGGGGGGAGCCCCAGCATTTT. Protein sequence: CASSQSRGGEPQHF.

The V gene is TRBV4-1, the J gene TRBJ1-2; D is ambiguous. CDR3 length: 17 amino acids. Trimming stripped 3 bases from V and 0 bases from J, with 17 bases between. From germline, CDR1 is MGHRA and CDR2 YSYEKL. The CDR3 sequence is CASSHHQGLPPNYGYTF. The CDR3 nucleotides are TGCGCCAGCAGCCATCACCAAGGACTTCCACCTAACTATGGCTACACCTTC.

CDR3 bases: TGCGCCAGCAGCCTCAAGCTCGACAGCTCCTACGAGCAGTACTTC. Translated: CASSLKLDSSYEQYF. The genes are TRBV4-1 and TRBJ2-7, with D tentatively TRBD1 (5 bases). V was clipped by 4 bases and J by 0 bases, with 13 bases between them. The CDR3 loop spans 15 amino acids. From germline, CDR1 is MGHRA and CDR2 YSYEKL.

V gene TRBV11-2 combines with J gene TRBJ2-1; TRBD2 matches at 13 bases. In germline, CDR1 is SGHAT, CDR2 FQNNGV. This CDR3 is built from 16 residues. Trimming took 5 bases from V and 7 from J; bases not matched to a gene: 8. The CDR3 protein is CASSPDLTSGGNEQFF. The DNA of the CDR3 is TGTGCCAGCAGCCCGGACCTGACTAGCGGGGGGAATGAGCAGTTCTTC.

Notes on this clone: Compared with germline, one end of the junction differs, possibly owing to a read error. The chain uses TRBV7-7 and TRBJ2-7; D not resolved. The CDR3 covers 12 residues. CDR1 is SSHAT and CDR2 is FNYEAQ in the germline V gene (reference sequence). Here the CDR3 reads CASSFDSCEQYF. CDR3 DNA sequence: TGTGCTAGCAGCTTTGACTCCTGCGAGCAGTACTTC.

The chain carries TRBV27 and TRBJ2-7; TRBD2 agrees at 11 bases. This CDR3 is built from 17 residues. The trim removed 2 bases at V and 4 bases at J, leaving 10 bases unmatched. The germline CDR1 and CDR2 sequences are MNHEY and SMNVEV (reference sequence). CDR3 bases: TGTGCCAGCAGTTTAGTAACTAGCGGGGGCATTAGTTACGAGCAGTACTTC. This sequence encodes CASSLVTSGGISYEQYF.

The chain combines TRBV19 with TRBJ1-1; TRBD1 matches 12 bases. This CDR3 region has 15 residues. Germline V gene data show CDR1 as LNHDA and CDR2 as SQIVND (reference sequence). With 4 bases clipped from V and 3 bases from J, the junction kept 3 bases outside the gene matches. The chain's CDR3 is CASSRDRGPDTEAFF. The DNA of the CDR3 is TGTGCCAGTAGTAGGGACAGGGGGCCCGACACTGAAGCTTTCTTT.